Listed below are T cell receptor beta chains from one sample, sequenced in a study of regulatory T cells in long-lasting Graves disease. TCRdb reprocessed the multiplex PCR reads with MiXCR, giving one entry per CDR3 protein. The sample gives hundreds of thousands of distinct CDR3 sequences, roughly a fifth of which show up once; over 25% is in the top ten. The specimen was peripheral blood mononuclear cells (PBMCs), collected when the disease was refractory, from a patient treated with antithyroid drugs. Receptors originate from a female donor with Graves disease. The CDR3 runs from the conserved cysteine through the conserved F or W. The order of the fields is V gene, J gene, CDR3 protein.

V: TRBV6-1
J: TRBJ2-2
CDR3: CASSKDITGELFF

V: TRBV7-2
J: TRBJ2-5
CDR3: CASSRSGSETQYF

V: TRBV10-3
J: TRBJ2-7
CDR3: CAISESTNSYEQYF

V: TRBV20-1
J: TRBJ2-4
CDR3: CSATGLPVDKNIQYF

V: TRBV13
J: TRBJ1-2
CDR3: CASSHRGQGISFGYTF

V: TRBV29-1
J: TRBJ1-3
CDR3: CSVATYSGNTIYF

V: TRBV18
J: TRBJ2-5
CDR3: CASSPLPTSGGKETQYF

V: TRBV9
J: TRBJ2-5
CDR3: CASSGDRGRGVTWETQYF

V: TRBV9
J: TRBJ1-5
CDR3: CAGPRGGQPQHF

V: TRBV30
J: TRBJ1-2
CDR3: CAWSWRDYGYTF